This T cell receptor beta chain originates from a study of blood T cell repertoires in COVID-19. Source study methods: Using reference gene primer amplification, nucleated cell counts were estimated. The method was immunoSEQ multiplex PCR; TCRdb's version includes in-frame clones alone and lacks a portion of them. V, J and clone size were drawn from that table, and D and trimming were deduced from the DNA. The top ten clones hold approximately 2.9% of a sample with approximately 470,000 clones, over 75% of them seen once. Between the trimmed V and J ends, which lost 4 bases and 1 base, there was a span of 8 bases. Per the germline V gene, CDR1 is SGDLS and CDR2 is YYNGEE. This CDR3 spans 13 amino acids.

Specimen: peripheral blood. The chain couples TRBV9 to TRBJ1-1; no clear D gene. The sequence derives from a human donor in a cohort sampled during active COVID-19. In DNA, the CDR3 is TGTGCCAGCAGCCAACACCAGAACACTGAAGCTTTCTTT. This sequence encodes CASSQHQNTEAFF.